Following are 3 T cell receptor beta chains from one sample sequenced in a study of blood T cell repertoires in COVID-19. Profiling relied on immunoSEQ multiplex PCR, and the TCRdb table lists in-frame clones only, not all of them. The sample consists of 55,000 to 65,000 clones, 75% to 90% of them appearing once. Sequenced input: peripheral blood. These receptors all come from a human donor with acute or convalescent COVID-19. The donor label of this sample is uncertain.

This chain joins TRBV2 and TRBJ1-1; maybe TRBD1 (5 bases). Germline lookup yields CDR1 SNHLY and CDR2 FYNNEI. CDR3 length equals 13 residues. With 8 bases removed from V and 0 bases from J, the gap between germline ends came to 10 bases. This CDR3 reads CASVTAMNTEAFF. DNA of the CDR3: TGTGCCAGCGTGACAGCCATGAACACTGAAGCTTTCTTT.

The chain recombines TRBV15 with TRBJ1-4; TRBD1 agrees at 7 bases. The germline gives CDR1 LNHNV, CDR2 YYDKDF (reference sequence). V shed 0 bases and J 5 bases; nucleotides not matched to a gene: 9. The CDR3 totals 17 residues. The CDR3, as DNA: TGTGCCACCAGCAGAGAAAACCCCGCGACAGGGAATGAAAAACTGTTTTTT. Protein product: CATSRENPATGNEKLFF.

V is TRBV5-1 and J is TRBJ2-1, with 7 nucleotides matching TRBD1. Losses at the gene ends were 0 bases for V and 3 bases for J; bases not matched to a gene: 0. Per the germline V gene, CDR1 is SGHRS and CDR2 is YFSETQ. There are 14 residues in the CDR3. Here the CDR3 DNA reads TGCGCCAGCAGCTTGGGGACAGGCTACAATGAGCAGTTCTTC. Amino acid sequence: CASSLGTGYNEQFF.